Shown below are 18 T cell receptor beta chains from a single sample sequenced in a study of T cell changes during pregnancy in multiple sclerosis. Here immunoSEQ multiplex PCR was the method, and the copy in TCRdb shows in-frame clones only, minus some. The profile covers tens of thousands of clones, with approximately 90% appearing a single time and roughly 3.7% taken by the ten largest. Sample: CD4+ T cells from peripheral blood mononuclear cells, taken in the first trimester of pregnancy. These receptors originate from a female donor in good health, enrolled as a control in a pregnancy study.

CDR3 sequence (DNA): TGTGCCACCAGCAGAGATCGGGAAGAGACCCAGTACTTC. Its translation: CATSRDREETQYF. The chain employs TRBV15 and TRBJ2-5; no reliable D call. This CDR3 spans 13 amino acids. V lost 0 bases to trimming and J lost 3 bases, with 5 bases between them. CDR1 is LNHNV, CDR2 YYDKDF, per germline (reference sequence).

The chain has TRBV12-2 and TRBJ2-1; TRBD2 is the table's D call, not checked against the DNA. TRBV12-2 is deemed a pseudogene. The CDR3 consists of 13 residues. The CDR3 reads CASRLSRSSWQFF. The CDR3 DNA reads TGTGCAAGTCGCTTAAGCCGATCTAGCTGGCAGTTCTTC.

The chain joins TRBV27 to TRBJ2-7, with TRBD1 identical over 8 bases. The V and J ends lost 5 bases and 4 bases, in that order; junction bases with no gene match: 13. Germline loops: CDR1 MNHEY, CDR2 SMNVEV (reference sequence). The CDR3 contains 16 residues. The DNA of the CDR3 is TGTGCCAGCAGTCCGACCTTGACAGGGGTACCTTACGAGCAGTACTTC. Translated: CASSPTLTGVPYEQYF.

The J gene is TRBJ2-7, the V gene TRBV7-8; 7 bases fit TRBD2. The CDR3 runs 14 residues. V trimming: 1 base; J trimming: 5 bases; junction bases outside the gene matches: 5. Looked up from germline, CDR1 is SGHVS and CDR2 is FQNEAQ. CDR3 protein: CASSLGGGGDEQYF. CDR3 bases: TGTGCCAGCAGCTTAGGCGGGGGAGGTGACGAGCAGTACTTC.

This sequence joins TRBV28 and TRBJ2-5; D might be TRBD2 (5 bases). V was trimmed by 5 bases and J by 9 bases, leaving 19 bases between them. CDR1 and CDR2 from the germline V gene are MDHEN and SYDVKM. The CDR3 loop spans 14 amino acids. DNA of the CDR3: TGTGCCAGCAGTAACTTATACAGTCCAGCGGCCCAGTACTTC. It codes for CASSNLYSPAAQYF.

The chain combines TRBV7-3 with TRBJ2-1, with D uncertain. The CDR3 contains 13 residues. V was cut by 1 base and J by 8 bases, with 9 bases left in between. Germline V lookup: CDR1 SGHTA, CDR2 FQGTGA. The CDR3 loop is CASSLSPRDEQFF. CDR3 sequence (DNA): TGTGCCAGCAGCTTAAGTCCGCGCGATGAGCAGTTCTTC.

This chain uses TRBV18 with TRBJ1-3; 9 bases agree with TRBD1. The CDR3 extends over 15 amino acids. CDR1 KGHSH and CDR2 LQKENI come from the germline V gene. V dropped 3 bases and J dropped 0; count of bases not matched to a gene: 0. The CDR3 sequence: CASSPGQGSGNTIYF. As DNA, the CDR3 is TGTGCCAGCTCACCGGGACAGGGCTCTGGAAACACCATATATTTT.

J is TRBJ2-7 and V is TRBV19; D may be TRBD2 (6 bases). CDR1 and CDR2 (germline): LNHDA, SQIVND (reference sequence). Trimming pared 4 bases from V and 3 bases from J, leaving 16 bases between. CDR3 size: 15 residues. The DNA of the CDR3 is TGTGCCAGTAGTAACCCTGGCGGGAAACGCTACGAGCAGTACTTC. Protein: CASSNPGGKRYEQYF.

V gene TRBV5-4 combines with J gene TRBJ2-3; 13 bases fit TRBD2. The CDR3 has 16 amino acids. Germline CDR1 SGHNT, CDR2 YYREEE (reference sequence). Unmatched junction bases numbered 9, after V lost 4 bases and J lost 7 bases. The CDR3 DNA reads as TGTGCCAGCAGCCCGGGGACTAGCGGGGAGGCAAATACGCAGTATTTT. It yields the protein CASSPGTSGEANTQYF.

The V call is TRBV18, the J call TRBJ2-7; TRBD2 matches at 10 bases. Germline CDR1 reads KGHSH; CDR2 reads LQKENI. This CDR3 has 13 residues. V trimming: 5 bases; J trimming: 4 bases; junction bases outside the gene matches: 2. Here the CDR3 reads CASSASGGYEQYF. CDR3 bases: TGTGCCAGCTCAGCTAGCGGGGGTTACGAGCAGTACTTC.

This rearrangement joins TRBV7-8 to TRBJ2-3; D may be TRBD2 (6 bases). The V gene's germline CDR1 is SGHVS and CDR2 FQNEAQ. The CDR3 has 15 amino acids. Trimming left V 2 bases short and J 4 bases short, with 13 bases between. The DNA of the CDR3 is TGTGCCAGCAGCTTAAAGCGGAGGGGATCAGATACGCAGTATTTT. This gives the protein CASSLKRRGSDTQYF. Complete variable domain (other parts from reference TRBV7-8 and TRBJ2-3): GAGVSQSPRYKVAKRGQDVALRCDPISGHVSLFWYQQALGQGPEFLTYFQNEAQLDKSGLPSDRFFAERPEGSVSTLKIQRTQQEDSAVYLCASSLKRRGSDTQYFGPGTRLTVL.

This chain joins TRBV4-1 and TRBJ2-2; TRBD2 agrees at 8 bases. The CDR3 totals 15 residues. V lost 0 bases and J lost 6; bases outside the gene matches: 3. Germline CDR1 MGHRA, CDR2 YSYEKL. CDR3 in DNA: TGCGCCAGCAGCCAAGAGGGACTAGTCCCCGGGGAGCTGTTTTTT. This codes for CASSQEGLVPGELFF.

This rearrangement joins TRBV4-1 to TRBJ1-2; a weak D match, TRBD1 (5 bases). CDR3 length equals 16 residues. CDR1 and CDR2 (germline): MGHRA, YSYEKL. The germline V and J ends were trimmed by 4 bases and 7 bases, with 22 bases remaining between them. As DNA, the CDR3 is TGCGCCAGCAGCCGACTCGATGGTCGGGGGGGACCTGGCTACACCTTC. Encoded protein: CASSRLDGRGGPGYTF.

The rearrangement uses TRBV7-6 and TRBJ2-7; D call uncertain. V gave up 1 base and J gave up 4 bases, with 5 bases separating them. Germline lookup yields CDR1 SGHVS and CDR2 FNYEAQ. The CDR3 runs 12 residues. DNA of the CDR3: TGTGCCAGCAGCTTAGTCGGGTACGAGCAGTACTTC. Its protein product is CASSLVGYEQYF.

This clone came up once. The CDR3 DNA is TGCGCCAGCAATCCCCCACAGGGGGGTACTGAAGCTTTCTTT. Translation gives CASNPPQGGTEAFF. The chain has TRBV5-1 and TRBJ1-1; 8 nucleotides align to TRBD1. Germline V gene lookup returns CDR1 SGHRS and CDR2 YFSETQ. The ends lost 6 bases at V and 5 bases at J; junction bases unmatched: 9. The CDR3 runs to 14 residues. The full variable domain, completed using reference TRBV5-1 and TRBJ1-1, is KAGVTQTPRYLIKTRGQQVTLSCSPISGHRSVSWYQQTPGQGLQFLFEYFSETQRNKGNFPGRFSGRQFSNSRSEMNVSTLELGDSALYLCASNPPQGGTEAFFGQGTRLTVV.

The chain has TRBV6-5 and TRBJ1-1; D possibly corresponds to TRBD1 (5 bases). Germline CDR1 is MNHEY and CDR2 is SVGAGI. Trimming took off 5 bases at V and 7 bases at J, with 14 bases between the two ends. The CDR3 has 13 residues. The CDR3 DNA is TGTGCCAGCAGTACCCTCCGGGGGGGTGAAGCTTTCTTT. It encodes CASSTLRGGEAFF.

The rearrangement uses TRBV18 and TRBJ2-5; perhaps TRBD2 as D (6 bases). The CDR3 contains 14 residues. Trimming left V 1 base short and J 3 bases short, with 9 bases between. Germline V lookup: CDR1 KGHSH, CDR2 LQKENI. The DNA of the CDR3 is TGTGCCAGCTCACCACGGAGGGGTGAAGAGACCCAGTACTTC. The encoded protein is CASSPRRGEETQYF.

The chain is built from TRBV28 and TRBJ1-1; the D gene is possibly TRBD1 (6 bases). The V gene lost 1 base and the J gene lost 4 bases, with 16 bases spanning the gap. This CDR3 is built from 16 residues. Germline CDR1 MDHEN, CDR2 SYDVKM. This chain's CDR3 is CASSLSTEPGATEAFF. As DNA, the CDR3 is TGTGCCAGCAGTTTATCTACGGAGCCAGGGGCCACTGAAGCTTTCTTT.